This T cell receptor beta chain was captured in a study of early T cells in non-severe SARS-CoV-2 infection. The overall study: RNA in bulk from unsorted whole blood was sequenced, and chains were unpaired. Study observations and caveats: The study's VDJdb matching favored anti-spike CD8 responses and missed private and CD4 specificities.

Unique molecular identifiers were affixed to single, distinct cDNA molecules. Using its own MiXCR run on the 5' RACE reads, TCRdb lists one record per CDR3 protein. The sample lists roughly 67,000 distinct CDR3 sequences, 10% to 15% occurring once. Germline loops: CDR1 SGDLS, CDR2 YYNGEE. This CDR3 comprises 18 residues. A word on this clonotype: What it binds is not known. One end of the junction fails to match germline, which may point to a read error.

The TCR was taken from an adult who was a healthcare worker with PCR-confirmed SARS-CoV-2 infection or an uninfected control (not recorded which). The chain has TRBV9 and TRBJ2-3; D call uncertain. The sequencing input was whole blood. CDR3 loop: CVSSVAPGLGSSTDTQYF. In DNA, the CDR3 is TGTGTCAGCAGCGTGGCCCCCGGGTTGGGGTCTAGCACAGATACGCAGTATTTT.